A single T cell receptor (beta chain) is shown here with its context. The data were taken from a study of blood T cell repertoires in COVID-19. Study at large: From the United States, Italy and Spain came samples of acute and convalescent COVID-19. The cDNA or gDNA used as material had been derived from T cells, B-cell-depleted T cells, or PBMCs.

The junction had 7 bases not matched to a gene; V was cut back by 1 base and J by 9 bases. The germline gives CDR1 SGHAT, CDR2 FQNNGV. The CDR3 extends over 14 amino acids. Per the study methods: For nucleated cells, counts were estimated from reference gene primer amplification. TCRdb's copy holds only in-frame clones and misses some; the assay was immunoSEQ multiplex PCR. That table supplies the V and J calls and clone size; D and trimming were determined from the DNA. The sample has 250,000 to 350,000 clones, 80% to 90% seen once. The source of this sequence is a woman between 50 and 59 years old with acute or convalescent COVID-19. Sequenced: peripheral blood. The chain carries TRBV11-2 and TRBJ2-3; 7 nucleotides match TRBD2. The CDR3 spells CASSLVAGAPTQYF. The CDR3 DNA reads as TGTGCCAGCAGCTTAGTGGCGGGAGCCCCCACGCAGTATTTT. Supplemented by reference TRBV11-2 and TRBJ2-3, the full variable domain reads EAGVAQSPRYKIIEKRQSVAFWCNPISGHATLYWYQQILGQGPKLLIQFQNNGVVDDSQLPKDRFSAERLKGVDSTLKIQPAKLEDSAVYLCASSLVAGAPTQYFGPGTRLTVL.